This T cell receptor (beta chain) was captured by sequencing in a study of T cell repertoires in cytomegalovirus infection. Study-wide context: Recently identified HLA-C-restricted and well-studied HLA-B-restricted CMV epitopes were used. Public TCR beta signatures indicated both CMV infection and matching HLA type.

From the reads, TCRdb called clonotypes with MiXCR, one entry per CDR3 protein. The table has approximately 990,000 distinct CDR3 sequences, under 40% seen once. A word on this clonotype: Its antigen is unknown.

Findings of the study overall: There were HLA-C-restricted CMV-specific TCR beta clonotypes dominating the ex vivo response. The cumulative frequency of public TCR beta families distinguished individuals who carried CMV together with the relevant HLA.

The CDR3 runs 15 residues. CDR1 is SGHVS, CDR2 FNYEAQ, per germline. V lost 1 base to trimming and J lost 5 bases, with 11 bases between them. This chain connects TRBV7-6 to TRBJ2-2; no firm D call. The sample here was cultured CD8+ T cells from PBMCs, taken from culture after CMV antigen stimulation. The sequence came from a human donor in good health (CMV status not recorded). Some clones in this sample may be carry-over from other donors' samples. CDR3 nucleotide sequence: TGTGCCAGCAGCTTAGAAGCCACTTCGACCGGGGAGCTGTTTTTT. Translation: CASSLEATSTGELFF.